The entry below describes one T cell receptor beta chain. Its recognized antigen is unknown. A read error is possible here, since a much larger clone lies one base away. Ophthalmopathy patients had moderately to severely active disease, with a Clinical Activity Score of 3 or more, a NOSPECS grade of 4 or more, and a disease duration of less than 3 months. Patients with uncontrolled infections, other autoimmune diseases, pregnancy or lactation were excluded. Diagnoses were established on the basis of clinical symptoms, serum thyroxine and TRAb, thyroid ultrasound, and orbital computed tomography. PBMCs were separated from roughly 9.6 ml of fresh peripheral blood using Ficoll-Paque density gradient centrifugation. Total RNA was extracted with Trizol reagent, and quality was checked on an Agilent 2100 Bioanalyzer. Amplification of TCR beta CDR3 regions was carried out from RNA transcripts. A first-round RT-PCR of the TCR CDR3 used the HTBI primer set with the Qiagen OneStep RT-PCR kit. Libraries were constructed in a second round of multiplex PCR, after which size selection and purification were performed. Sequencing of the libraries was done on an Illumina HiSeq2000 using paired-end 100 bp reads. The authors' analysis ran thus. SOAPnuke was used to process the raw data, with reads discarded if the reads contained adapters or uncalled bases, had a mean Phred below 15, or lacked an exact constant-primer or identifier match. COPE v1.2.5 was used to merge the high-quality paired reads, and each unique nucleotide sequence was defined as a clonotype. Clonotypes were aligned to IMGT TRBV, TRBD and TRBJ reference segments using MiTCR v1.1. The analysis included only V-J combinations with a frequency above 0.0001, which together covered about 99% of the repertoires. The TCS score was defined as F50 (clonal expansion) divided by E x V (chaos), with BLOSUM62-based TCRdist calculated between CDR3 peptides within each V-J. Welch's t-statistics and random forest reduced around 550 V-J features to roughly 13, which were used in a naive Bayes classifier (R e1071). TCRdb handled the public reads itself, with Q25 trimming in fastp and clone calling in MiXCR, and kept productive beta chains. Identical CDR3 proteins give one entry, which carries the most common genes and DNA. V and J calls and clone size were set by TCRdb, not the authors. This sample is represented by nearly 600,000 distinct CDR3 sequences; more than 13% of them were singletons. About 7% of the sample belongs to the ten largest clones.

These data come from a study of T cells in Graves' hyperthyroidism and ophthalmopathy (dated 2019 in TCRdb). At the level of the whole study: Peripheral blood was collected at initial diagnosis, before any treatment. To identify TCR V-J signatures that set the groups apart, the researchers used a discovery cohort of 100 patients, made up of some 41 with Graves' ophthalmopathy and 55 to 65 with stable Graves' hyperthyroidism. Thyroid tissue and blood T-cell repertoires from about six Graves' hyperthyroidism patients were also compared in the study. According to the paper, TCR Vbeta CDR3 sequencing was carried out on around 140 peripheral blood samples, which came from under 50 ophthalmopathy, roughly 75 hyperthyroidism and around 17 progressor patients. The approximately 98 discovery patients were randomly divided into training and test sets at a 7:3 ratio. Whether ophthalmopathy could be predicted prospectively was tested in an independent validation cohort made up of 18 hyperthyroidism patients plus 17 patients who later progressed to ophthalmopathy. Following sampling, methimazole starting at 30 mg daily was given to hyperthyroidism patients, and high-dose intravenous methylprednisolone was given to ophthalmopathy patients.

The study at large found these results: Blood samples also contained most of the expanded thyroid clonotypes (frequency above 0.001), which suggests that blood repertoires may reflect thyroid immune responses. Sample size was not statistically predetermined, and investigators were not blinded to group allocation. A model built on a 13 V-J signature distinguished ophthalmopathy from stable hyperthyroidism, reaching 85% to 90% sensitivity and approximately 81% specificity in cross-validation and 80%/75% in testing. In validation, the model predicted progression to ophthalmopathy a median of roughly 6.1 months before onset, with approximately 70% sensitivity and about 75% specificity.

Sequenced input: blood. This TCR was sampled from a woman between 18 and 29 years old with Graves' ophthalmopathy.

The CDR3 region reads CSAAGTEHGYTF. The DNA is as follows: TGCAGTGCTGCCGGGACAGAGCATGGCTACACCTTC. The rearranged segments are TRBV20-1 and TRBJ1-2; 7 nucleotides in the junction match TRBD1. V and J are trimmed by 5 bases and 6 bases, and the gene matches miss 6 bases of the junction. The CDR3 covers 12 residues, taking in both the cysteine and the phenylalanine. The entry retains the CDR3 DNA only, 36 bases that are in frame from base 1. From the germline V gene (reference sequence), CDR1 is DFQATT and CDR2 is SNEGSKA.